The source of this T cell receptor (beta chain) is a study of CXCR3-negative and CXCR3-positive naive CD8 T cells. Via 5' RACE with UMI labels, TRB cDNA libraries were prepared. TCRdb reprocessed the 5' RACE reads, with one entry per CDR3 protein and no DNA. The sample has tens of thousands of distinct CDR3 sequences; the top ten hold around 1%. By phenotype, naive CD8+ T cells were CD45RO-CCR7+CD27+CD95-. Concerning this clonotype itself: Its antigen is undetermined.

The germline gives CDR1 SQVTM, CDR2 ANQGSEA. The CDR3 runs 14 residues. Study-level points and caveats: CXCR3-negative naive cells had less hydrophobic TRB CDR3s than did CXCR3-positive naive cells. PBMCs showed partially decreased CXCR3 expression after cryopreservation, and most assays used fresh PBMCs. Diversity ran similarly high across both naive subsets but far lower in memory CD8+ cells.

The sequence was obtained from a human donor in good health. Some clones in this sample may be carry-over from other donors' samples. The V call is TRBV29-1, the J call TRBJ2-5; no DNA is available, so the TRBD2 call from TCRdb remains unchecked. Sequencing was performed on naive CXCR3- CD8+ T cells from blood. Subset given: CD45RO-CCR7+CD27+CD95- naive CD8+ T cells lacking CXCR3 (TNR3-). The CDR3 loop is CSVEFAGGLETQYF. Using reference TRBV29-1 and TRBJ2-5 for the parts outside the CDR3, the full variable domain is SAVISQKPSRDICQRGTSLTIQCQVDSQVTMMFWYRQQPGQSLTLIATANQGSEATYESGFVIDKFPISRPNLTFSTLTVSNMSPEDSSIYLCSVEFAGGLETQYFGPGTRLLVL.